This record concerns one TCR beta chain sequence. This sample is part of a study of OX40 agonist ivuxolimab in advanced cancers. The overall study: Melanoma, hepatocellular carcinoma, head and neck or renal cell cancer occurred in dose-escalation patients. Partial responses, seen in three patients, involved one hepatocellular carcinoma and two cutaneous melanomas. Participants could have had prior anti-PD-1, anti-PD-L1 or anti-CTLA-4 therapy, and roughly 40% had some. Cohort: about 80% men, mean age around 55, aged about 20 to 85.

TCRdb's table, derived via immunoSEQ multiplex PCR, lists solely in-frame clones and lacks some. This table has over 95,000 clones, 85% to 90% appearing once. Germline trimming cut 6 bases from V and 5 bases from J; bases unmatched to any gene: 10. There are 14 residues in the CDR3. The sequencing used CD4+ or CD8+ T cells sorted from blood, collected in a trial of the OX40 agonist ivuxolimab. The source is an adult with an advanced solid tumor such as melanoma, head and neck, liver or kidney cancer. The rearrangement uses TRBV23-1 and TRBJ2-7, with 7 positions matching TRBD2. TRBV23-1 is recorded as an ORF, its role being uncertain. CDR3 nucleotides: TGCGCCAGCAGGCACTGGGGGGAGGGCCACGAGCAGTACTTC. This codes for CASRHWGEGHEQYF.